This T cell receptor beta chain was sequenced during a study of cytomegalovirus exposure and HLA in healthy donors. Study-wide results and caveats: In a later analysis, specific HLA alleles were associated with approximately 17,000 TCR beta sequences at a 0.05 false discovery rate. Cytomegalovirus-associated TCR beta chains were listed, numbering around 150. Per a prior analysis, the majority of TCR beta V segments were productive roughly 90% or roughly 30% of the time.

PCR primers comprised 60 Vbeta and 13 Jbeta primers. Data came from immunoSEQ multiplex PCR; TCRdb stores just in-frame clones and leaves some out. The table lists some 130,000 clones, nearly 80% of them singletons, with approximately 2.1% in the top ten. This clone has only a few counts. Its antigen is not known. Source material: PBMCs. This clonotype originated in a man aged 30-40 years in good health and CMV-seronegative.

The CDR3 DNA sequence: TGCGCCAGCAGCTCATTAGGACTAGCGGGAGGCAATGAGCAGTTCTTC. It yields the protein CASSSLGLAGGNEQFF. V and J are TRBV5-1 and TRBJ2-1, with 14 bases identical to TRBD2. With V trimmed by 3 bases and J by 6 bases, 5 bases remained unmatched. The CDR3 runs to 16 residues. Germline V CDR1 and CDR2: SGHRS, YFSETQ.